These T cell receptor beta chains were read from a single sample in a study of T cell changes during pregnancy in multiple sclerosis. Sequencing was performed with immunoSEQ multiplex PCR; in TCRdb, only in-frame clones are kept and a portion is missing. The data hold about 38,000 clones, with under 95% observed a single time. Specimen: CD8+ T cells from peripheral blood mononuclear cells, collected in the third trimester of pregnancy. These receptors originate from a female donor with multiple sclerosis, enrolled in a pregnancy study. Both conserved end residues are part of each CDR3. D genes are given only for firm matches. Size tells how often a clone was seen (once, few, many) or the class of an expanded clone, and some rows leave it out.

D,size,J,V,DNA,CDR3
-,-,TRBJ2-1,TRBV29-1,TGCAGCGTAGCGGAAAGCTCCTACAATGAGCAGTTCTTC,CSVAESSYNEQFF
-,-,TRBJ2-7,TRBV27,TGTGCCAGCAGCAAGACTGGATTTGGGCAGTACTTC,CASSKTGFGQYF
TRBD2,-,TRBJ2-5,TRBV13,TGTGCCAGCAGCTTAGTTGGACTAGCGGAGACCCAGTACTTC,CASSLVGLAETQYF
TRBD1,-,TRBJ2-7,TRBV4-1,TGCGCCAGCAGCCAGGGACAGGGGATTTTCTACGAGCAGTACTTC,CASSQGQGIFYEQYF
-,-,TRBJ2-1,TRBV12-2,TGTGCAAGTCGCTTAGGTCTGCTCGTGGGACTAGCGGGTAAGAGCTCCTACAATGAGCAGTTCTTC,CASRLGLLVGLAGKSSYNEQFF
TRBD1,-,TRBJ2-1,TRBV5-6,TGTGCCAGCAGGAGAGACAGGGTGGGATACTACAATGAGCAGTTCTTC,CASRRDRVGYYNEQFF
TRBD1,once,TRBJ2-3,TRBV7-9,TGTGCCAGCAGCTCCACGTCGGGACAGGGGTTCAGAGATACGCAGTATTTT,CASSSTSGQGFRDTQYF
-,-,TRBJ2-3,TRBV6-4,TGTGCCAGCAGTGACTCCGGAACTAAGGGGGATACGCAGTATTTT,CASSDSGTKGDTQYF
-,-,TRBJ1-1,TRBV7-6,TGTGCCAGCAGCGAGGAACTGAACACTGAAGCTTTCTTT,CASSEELNTEAFF
TRBD1,-,TRBJ1-2,TRBV4-3,TGCGCCAGCAGCCAAGATAGGCAGGGGGCGCATGGCTACACCTTC,CASSQDRQGAHGYTF
TRBD2,-,TRBJ2-7,TRBV7-9,TGTGCCAGCAGCGTGACTAGCGGGAGCTCCTACGAGCAGTACTTC,CASSVTSGSSYEQYF
-,-,TRBJ1-5,TRBV5-4,TGTGCCAGCAGCTCGAATACTGAGGGGCCCCAGCATTTT,CASSSNTEGPQHF
TRBD2,-,TRBJ2-3,TRBV11-2,TGTGCCAGCAGCCCATGGAATAGCGGGAGCGCAGATACGCAGTATTTT,CASSPWNSGSADTQYF
-,-,TRBJ1-5,TRBV19,TGTGCCAGTAGCCCCGAGGACGTATGGGCGGGTCAAGGTCCCCAGCATTTT,CASSPEDVWAGQGPQHF
-,-,TRBJ2-1,TRBV29-1,TGCAGCGTGCAAAATATAGGGGGTGAGCAGTTCTTC,CSVQNIGGEQFF
TRBD1,once,TRBJ1-5,TRBV4-2,TGTGCCAGCAGCCAGACAGGGGGCGAACCCTTCCAGCCCCAGCATTTT,CASSQTGGEPFQPQHF
TRBD2,-,TRBJ2-7,TRBV5-1,TGCGCCACCAAGGTTTTTAGCGGGAACACCTACGAGCAGTACTTC,CATKVFSGNTYEQYF
TRBD2,once,TRBJ2-7,TRBV9,TGTGCCAGCAGCCAGAGCGGGAGTTTTTACGAGCAGTACTTC,CASSQSGSFYEQYF
TRBD2,-,TRBJ2-4,TRBV19,TGTGCCAGTAGTATAAAGACTAGCGGAACACACAGAGGGAACATTCAGTACTTC,CASSIKTSGTHRGNIQYF
TRBD2,-,TRBJ2-7,TRBV25-1,TGTGCCAGCAGTGTAATCCAGACTAGCGGAGCCTCCTACGAGCAGTACTTC,CASSVIQTSGASYEQYF
TRBD2,-,TRBJ2-1,TRBV9,TGTGCCAGCAGCGTAAGGTCCGGGGGAGGGCCTGACAATGAGCAGTTCTTC,CASSVRSGGGPDNEQFF
-,-,TRBJ1-1,TRBV6-1,TGTGCCAGCAGTGAACGTCAGGGAATGGGAACTGAAGCTTTCTTT,CASSERQGMGTEAFF
TRBD2,-,TRBJ2-7,TRBV5-6,TGTGCCAGCAGCTTGACGTGGGAGGGAGCCTACGAGCAGTACTTC,CASSLTWEGAYEQYF
-,-,TRBJ2-2,TRBV7-9,TGTGCCAGCAGTACAACCCGGCCCGGGGTAGGCGGGGAGCTGTTTTTT,CASSTTRPGVGGELFF
-,-,TRBJ1-1,TRBV6-5,TGTGCCAGCAGTCCCCCGGGCACTGAAGCTTTCTTT,CASSPPGTEAFF
-,once,TRBJ2-7,TRBV21-1,TGTGCCAGCAGCAATCGATTAGCGGGACGACCCTACGAGCAGTACTTC,CASSNRLAGRPYEQYF
-,once,TRBJ2-7,TRBV27,TGTGCCAGCAGTTTACTAGCGAACGCGGATGGCTCCTACGAGCAGTACTTC,CASSLLANADGSYEQYF
TRBD1,-,TRBJ2-1,TRBV25-1,TGTGCCAGCAGTGACGGGACAGGGTCAGGGGATTCTTACAATGAGCAGTTCTTC,CASSDGTGSGDSYNEQFF
TRBD2,-,TRBJ2-2,TRBV7-6,TGTGCCAGCAGCTGGGAGCTAGCGGACACCGGGGAGCTGTTTTTT,CASSWELADTGELFF
-,-,TRBJ2-1,TRBV4-3,TGCGCCAGCAGCCAGGACACTGGGGGTGGGGGGTATGAGCAGTTCTTC,CASSQDTGGGGYEQFF
TRBD2,-,TRBJ2-1,TRBV13,TGTGCCAGCAGCTTAGGTTTCGTGCTAGCGGGAGTTGGTGAGCAGTTCTTC,CASSLGFVLAGVGEQFF
TRBD1,-,TRBJ1-4,TRBV6-1,TGTGCCAGCAGTGACGGGACAGGGGGCGAAAAACTGTTTTTT,CASSDGTGGEKLFF
-,-,TRBJ1-1,TRBV4-3,TGCGCCAGCAGCCAAGATCGGGTTAATTTGAGGGACACTGAAGCTTTCTTT,CASSQDRVNLRDTEAFF
-,-,TRBJ2-7,TRBV11-1,TGTGCCAGCAGCTTAGACTTTCTCTACGAGCAGTACTTC,CASSLDFLYEQYF
TRBD1,-,TRBJ2-7,TRBV19,TGTGCCAGTAGTACCCCAGACTCGGACAGGGGGGCCTACGAGCAGTACTTC,CASSTPDSDRGAYEQYF
TRBD1,-,TRBJ2-7,TRBV28,TGTGCCAGCAGATTACCGGGACAGGGCAGAGAGCAGTACTTC,CASRLPGQGREQYF
-,-,TRBJ2-5,TRBV9,TGTGCCAGCAGCGTAGTCCAGGGGGGGACCCAGTACTTC,CASSVVQGGTQYF
TRBD2,-,TRBJ2-3,TRBV6-5,TGTGCCAGCAGTCAGACTAGCGGGAAGGCAGATACGCAGTATTTT,CASSQTSGKADTQYF
TRBD2,-,TRBJ2-1,TRBV14,TGTGCCAGCAGCACAACGGGACTATTCAATGAGCAGTTCTTC,CASSTTGLFNEQFF
TRBD2,once,TRBJ2-3,TRBV7-2,TGTGCCAGCAGCACTAGCGTGGTGTCCCTCACAGATACGCAGTATTTT,CASSTSVVSLTDTQYF
TRBD2,-,TRBJ2-1,TRBV29-1,TGCAGCGTCCTAGCGGGAGGGGAGAGTGAGCAGTTCTTC,CSVLAGGESEQFF
-,-,TRBJ2-7,TRBV13,TGTGCCAGCAGCCCAGGTTCAAAAGGGCAGTACTTC,CASSPGSKGQYF
-,-,TRBJ2-1,TRBV5-1,TGCGCCAGCAGCCGGGACTCATCAACCTACAATGAGCAGTTCTTC,CASSRDSSTYNEQFF
TRBD2,-,TRBJ2-5,TRBV25-1,TGTGCCAGCAGTGACCACGTAGCGGGAGAGACCCAGTACTTC,CASSDHVAGETQYF
TRBD1,-,TRBJ1-5,TRBV19,TGTGCCGGGGGACAGGGTGGAAATCAGCCCCAGCATTTT,CAGGQGGNQPQHF
TRBD2,-,TRBJ2-1,TRBV27,TGTGCCAGCTCCTCCGGGACTAGCGGGAAGAATGAGCAGTTCTTC,CASSSGTSGKNEQFF
-,-,TRBJ2-2,TRBV19,TGTGCCAGTACTCCAACAGGGTACACCGGGGAGCTGTTTTTT,CASTPTGYTGELFF
TRBD2,-,TRBJ2-7,TRBV30,TGTGCCTGGAGTGCTCGCCTAGCGGTCTACGAGCAGTACTTC,CAWSARLAVYEQYF
TRBD2,-,TRBJ2-7,TRBV27,TGTGCCAGAGGCCGGCTAGCGGGAGTCTACGAGCAGTACTTC,CARGRLAGVYEQYF
TRBD2,many,TRBJ2-3,TRBV6-4,TGTGCCAGCAGTGACTCTAGCGGGAACACAGATACGCAGTATTTT,CASSDSSGNTDTQYF
-,-,TRBJ2-1,TRBV4-3,TGCGCCAGCAGCCAAGAGCGGAGGGCTTCATCTGAGCAGTTCTTC,CASSQERRASSEQFF
-,-,TRBJ2-1,TRBV18,TGTGCCAGCTCACCCCAGATTGGGGCCAATGAGCAGTTCTTC,CASSPQIGANEQFF
-,-,TRBJ2-7,TRBV27,TGTGCCAGCAGTTTACAGGGTCGAGCCTACGAGCAGTACTTC,CASSLQGRAYEQYF
-,-,TRBJ2-7,TRBV4-3,TGCGCCAGCAGCCAAGATCGACAGAACTACGAGCAGTACTTC,CASSQDRQNYEQYF
-,-,TRBJ1-2,TRBV7-2,TGTGCCAGCAGTTTCCGGGATAACTATGGCTACACCTTC,CASSFRDNYGYTF
-,-,TRBJ2-1,TRBV9,TGTGCCAGCAGCGTATCTAGTTCCCCTGAGCAGTTCTTC,CASSVSSSPEQFF
-,-,TRBJ2-5,TRBV12-5,TGTGCTAGTGGTTTGGTACTAGGAGAGACCCAGTACTTC,CASGLVLGETQYF
-,-,TRBJ1-2,TRBV7-9,TGTGCCAGCAGCTTATGGTGGGACACAGACTTTAACTATGGCTACACCTTC,CASSLWWDTDFNYGYTF
TRBD1,-,TRBJ1-1,TRBV4-2,TGTGCCAGCAGCCCCCAAACAGGGGAGAACACTGAAGCTTTCTTT,CASSPQTGENTEAFF
TRBD2,-,TRBJ2-1,TRBV7-3,TGTGCCAGCAGCAAAACCGGGACTAGCGGGAGCAATGAGCAGTTCTTC,CASSKTGTSGSNEQFF